This T cell receptor (beta chain) originates from a study of cytomegalovirus exposure and HLA in healthy donors. Points from the study as a whole: As immune exposure information, only CMV serostatus was available. The authors later linked a missense DCLRE1C variant to TCR beta V- and J-gene trimming. TCR association rates varied by HLA locus in a later analysis, with DRB1 highest and HLA-C lowest. Per published accounts, TCR beta sequences correctly predicted the HLA-A and HLA-B alleles of most subjects.

Trimming cost V 4 bases and J 4 bases, with 10 bases left between them. The CDR3 runs to 12 residues. The germline V gene encodes CDR1 GTSNPN and CDR2 SVGIG (reference sequence). About this clone: What it binds is not known.

Vbeta (60) and Jbeta (13) primers were used in the PCR. The protocol was immunoSEQ multiplex PCR, while the TCRdb copy is restricted to in-frame clones and leaves out a portion. The sample has around 170,000 clones, 75% to 90% seen once. The chain uses TRBV30 and TRBJ1-2, with D maybe TRBD1 (5 bases). This receptor was identified in a man aged 35 to 55 in good health and CMV-seropositive. The source material was PBMCs. CDR3 in DNA: TGTGCCTGGAACTTAGACAGCTATGGCTACACCTTC. This sequence encodes CAWNLDSYGYTF.